This entry lists 13 T cell receptor beta chains sequenced from one sample in a study of blood T cell repertoires in COVID-19. Clones were read by immunoSEQ multiplex PCR, and TCRdb kept only the in-frame ones, dropping some. The sample records some 100,000 clones, 88% being singletons. Specimen: peripheral blood. Receptors were obtained from a woman in her seventies with acute or convalescent COVID-19.

This chain uses TRBV6-1 with TRBJ1-3, with no clear D. CDR1 and CDR2 (germline): MNHNS, SASEGT. The CDR3 contains 13 residues. Trimming took 3 bases from V and 5 from J, leaving 8 bases between them. The CDR3 here is CASSESVRNTIYF. CDR3 DNA sequence: TGTGCCAGCAGTGAGTCCGTCCGAAACACCATATATTTT.

J is TRBJ2-1 and V is TRBV19; 10 bases align to TRBD1. Per germline, CDR1 LNHDA and CDR2 SQIVND (reference sequence). This CDR3 spans 16 amino acids. Trimming at V came to 4 bases and at J to 8 bases, leaving 11 bases not matched to a gene. The CDR3 DNA is TGTGCCAGTAGTACAAAAGACAGGGGGCTATCGTATGAGCAGTTCTTC. It translates to CASSTKDRGLSYEQFF.

The chain uses TRBV2 and TRBJ1-5, with TRBD1 matching 11 bases. There are 14 residues in the CDR3. Germline CDR1 is SNHLY and CDR2 is FYNNEI. The V gene end was trimmed by 7 bases and the J gene end by 5 bases; junction bases not matched to a gene: 4. The CDR3: CASIGDRGYQPQHF. CDR3 nucleotide sequence: TGTGCCAGCATAGGGGACAGGGGGTATCAGCCCCAGCATTTT.

The rearrangement joins TRBV15 to TRBJ1-2; D not certain. The V end was cut by 0 bases, the J end by 6 bases, with 8 bases between. This CDR3 spans 13 amino acids. Germline loops: CDR1 LNHNV, CDR2 YYDKDF (reference sequence). CDR3 sequence (DNA): TGTGCCACCAGCAGAGATGCCGGGGATGGCTACACCTTC. It is translated as CATSRDAGDGYTF.

This chain joins TRBV28 and TRBJ2-2; the D gene is possibly TRBD1 (5 bases). Germline V lookup: CDR1 MDHEN, CDR2 SYDVKM. V shed 2 bases and J shed 1 base, with 8 bases lying between them. The CDR3 length is 15 residues. CDR3 sequence reads: CASSLRQKNTGELFF. CDR3 bases: TGTGCCAGCAGTTTAAGACAGAAGAACACCGGGGAGCTGTTTTTT. Drawing the rest from reference TRBV28 and TRBJ2-2, the complete variable domain is DVKVTQSSRYLVKRTGEKVFLECVQDMDHENMFWYRQDPGLGLRLIYFSYDVKMKEKGDIPEGYSVSREKKERFSLILESASTNQTSMYLCASSLRQKNTGELFFGEGSRLTVL.

Here the CDR3 DNA reads TGTGCCAGCAGAACCCAGGACAGGGGGGATGAAGAGACCCAGTACTTC. It yields the protein CASRTQDRGDEETQYF. The J gene is TRBJ2-5, the V gene TRBV6-6, with 10 bases that match TRBD1. The CDR3 is 16 residues long. J was trimmed by 3 bases and V by 6 bases; bases with no gene match: 10. Germline V gives CDR1 MNHNY, CDR2 SVGAGI (reference sequence).

The V gene is TRBV29-1, the J gene TRBJ2-7; the match to TRBD1 covers 9 bases. V was clipped by 6 bases and J by 2 bases; unmatched bases: 5. CDR1 is SQVTM and CDR2 is ANQGSEA in the germline V gene. The CDR3 consists of 13 residues. DNA for the CDR3: TGCAGCGTCGGGACAGGGACTACCTACGAGCAGTACTTC. Amino acid sequence: CSVGTGTTYEQYF.

V usage is TRBV2 and J usage is TRBJ2-7; D perhaps matches TRBD2 (5 bases). The CDR3 runs 15 residues. V dropped 7 bases and J dropped 1 base, with 17 bases sitting between them. CDR1 and CDR2 (germline): SNHLY, FYNNEI. The CDR3 sequence is CASTPVEGRSYEQYF. The CDR3 nucleotides are TGTGCCAGCACCCCGGTCGAGGGCCGTTCCTACGAGCAGTACTTC.

The chain employs TRBV5-5 and TRBJ1-4, with 7 bases matching TRBD1. Looked up from germline, CDR1 is SGHKS and CDR2 is YYEKEE (reference sequence). This CDR3 is 15 amino acids long. V shed 4 bases and J 10 bases; nucleotides not matched to a gene: 13. The CDR3 loop is CASSQTGQTFGKLFF. CDR3 DNA sequence: TGTGCCAGCAGCCAAACGGGACAGACATTTGGAAAACTGTTTTTT.

This clone was observed a handful of times. The V and J genes are TRBV6-6 and TRBJ1-5, with a tentative D call TRBD1 (6 bases). With 5 bases removed from V and 2 bases from J, the gap between germline ends came to 19 bases. CDR1 is MNHNY and CDR2 is SVGAGI in the germline V gene (reference sequence). The length of the CDR3 is 17 residues. CDR3 DNA sequence: TGTGCCAGCAGTCCGGGACATCCGGCCCGTGGCAATCAGCCCCAGCATTTT. Protein: CASSPGHPARGNQPQHF.

This chain connects TRBV4-1 to TRBJ1-1; possibly TRBD1 for D (5 bases). The CDR3 totals 15 residues. Germline V gene data show CDR1 as MGHRA and CDR2 as YSYEKL. Trimming took off 2 bases at V and 3 bases at J, with 13 bases between the two ends. CDR3 in amino acids: CASSQLGQGDTEAFF. DNA of the CDR3: TGCGCCAGCAGCCAACTCGGGCAGGGCGACACTGAAGCTTTCTTT.

The chain combines TRBV3-1 (or the pseudogene TRBV3-2) with TRBJ2-3; 8 positions match TRBD2. The CDR3 has 15 residues. Germline trimming cut 2 bases from V and 8 bases from J; bases unmatched to any gene: 9. The germline V gene has CDR1 LGHDT and CDR2 YNNKEL (reference sequence). The DNA of the CDR3 is TGTGCCAGCAGCCAATATACGGGGGGGTTCGGTACGCAGTATTTT. It encodes CASSQYTGGFGTQYF.

In its sample, this clone was seen a few times. V and J are TRBV5-4 and TRBJ2-7; no reliable D call. The CDR3 loop spans 15 amino acids. V shed 0 bases and J shed 3 bases, with 13 bases lying between them. Germline V gene data show CDR1 as SGHNT and CDR2 as YYREEE (reference sequence). CDR3: CASSLGLESDYEQYF. The CDR3 region has the DNA TGTGCCAGCAGCTTGGGTCTAGAATCTGACTACGAGCAGTACTTC.